This entry lists 6 T cell receptor beta chains sequenced from one sample in a study of PD-1 blockade in classical Hodgkin lymphoma. Every patient was affected by relapse after autologous stem cell transplantation, while exposure to brentuximab vedotin was not uniform. Sequencing was performed with immunoSEQ multiplex PCR; in TCRdb, only in-frame clones are kept and a portion is missing. The sample records 90,000 to 130,000 clones, nearly 90% being singletons. Sequenced here: peripheral blood mononuclear cells (PBMCs), sampled before the second cycle of nivolumab. The receptors come from a human donor with classical Hodgkin lymphoma.

CDR3 amino acids: CASGRDRKANTEAFF. DNA of the CDR3: TGTGCCAGCGGCCGGGACAGAAAAGCGAACACTGAAGCTTTCTTT. The chain uses TRBV5-4 and TRBJ1-1; 7 nucleotides match TRBD1. Germline trimming cut 7 bases from V and 1 base from J; bases unmatched to any gene: 10. CDR3 size: 15 residues. Germline CDR1 is SGHNT and CDR2 is YYREEE (reference sequence).

This clone has a single count. The chain recombines TRBV28 with TRBJ1-3; D is ambiguous. The CDR3 totals 15 residues. The V and J ends lost 5 bases and 0 bases respectively, with 11 bases between them. CDR1 and CDR2 (germline): MDHEN, SYDVKM. Here the CDR3 DNA reads TGTGCCAGCAGTATACGACGGAGCTCTGGAAACACCATATATTTT. Encoded protein: CASSIRRSSGNTIYF. The full variable domain, with the rest looked up from reference TRBV28 and TRBJ1-3, is DVKVTQSSRYLVKRTGEKVFLECVQDMDHENMFWYRQDPGLGLRLIYFSYDVKMKEKGDIPEGYSVSREKKERFSLILESASTNQTSMYLCASSIRRSSGNTIYFGEGSWLTVV.

V usage is TRBV13 and J usage is TRBJ2-7, with 8 bases lining up with TRBD2. Looked up from germline, CDR1 is PRHDT and CDR2 is FYEKMQ (reference sequence). The junction had 3 bases not matched to a gene; V was cut back by 4 bases and J by 1 base. The CDR3 is made up of 14 amino acids. The CDR3 is CASSSSSGSYEQYF. The CDR3 DNA reads TGTGCCAGCAGCTCCTCTAGCGGGTCCTACGAGCAGTACTTC.

The rearrangement uses TRBV28 and TRBJ2-7; either TRBD1 or TRBD2 may supply D (5 bases each). Trimming shortened V by 5 bases and J by 3 bases, and 17 bases separated the two germline ends. Per the germline V gene, CDR1 is MDHEN and CDR2 is SYDVKM. The CDR3 contains 15 residues. The CDR3 here is CASSPRGRAVYEQYF. The DNA for the CDR3 is TGTGCCAGCAGTCCCCGGGGCAGAGCCGTCTACGAGCAGTACTTC.

This chain links TRBV13 with TRBJ2-1; D is perhaps TRBD2 (5 bases). The length of the CDR3 is 16 residues. Germline lookup yields CDR1 PRHDT and CDR2 FYEKMQ (reference sequence). CDR3 region: CDPGRRFLSSYNEQFF. The CDR3 DNA reads TGTGACCCGGGCAGGAGGTTTTTGAGCTCCTACAATGAGCAGTTCTTC.

The sample holds one count of this clone. CDR3 DNA sequence: TGTGCCATCAACCCACGGGGCTCCTCCTACGAGCAGTACTTC. Protein product: CAINPRGSSYEQYF. The chain uses TRBV28 and TRBJ2-7; D tentatively fits TRBD1 or TRBD2 (5 bases each). CDR3 length: 14 residues. The V and J ends lost 10 bases and 0 bases respectively, with 16 bases between them. Germline lookup yields CDR1 MDHEN and CDR2 SYDVKM.